The 20 T cell receptor beta chains below come from one sample, sequenced in a study of shared clonotypes between healthy human individuals. Generated by immunoSEQ multiplex PCR, the TCRdb table keeps only in-frame clones and is missing some. The sample comprises roughly 1,000,000 clones, roughly 74% of which are singletons, and roughly 0.62% rests with the top ten. Sequenced: memory CD4+ T cells from PBMCs. Subset: CD45RA-negative fraction. All receptors derive from a man younger than 35 in good health. Some clones in this sample may be carry-over from other donors' samples.

CDR3: CAFRRNLGPYEQYF. The CDR3, as DNA: TGTGCCTTTAGACGGAATCTCGGACCATACGAGCAGTACTTC. The chain employs TRBV30 and TRBJ2-7; D is ambiguous. V lost 7 bases, J lost 4 bases, and 20 bases lay in between. From germline, CDR1 is GTSNPN and CDR2 SVGIG (reference sequence). This CDR3 comprises 14 residues.

This clone occurred once. The chain uses TRBV7-2 and TRBJ2-7; possible D gene TRBD2, 6 bases. Trimming removed 1 base from V and 2 bases from J, with 6 bases in between. CDR1 and CDR2 (germline): SGHTA, FQGNSA. The CDR3 spans 13 residues. CDR3 in amino acids: CASSLGLAYEQYF. CDR3 in DNA: TGTGCCAGCAGCTTAGGACTAGCCTACGAGCAGTACTTC.

This clone was detected a few times. The chain couples TRBV5-1 to TRBJ1-2; D might be TRBD1 (5 bases). The germline V and J ends were trimmed by 4 bases and 4 bases, with 14 bases remaining between them. The CDR3 extends over 14 amino acids. Looked up from germline, CDR1 is SGHRS and CDR2 is YFSETQ. CDR3 nucleotides: TGCGCCAGCAGCGGGGCAGACGGAGTCTATGGCTACACCTTC. It is translated as CASSGADGVYGYTF.

As regards this clone: The same CDR3 arises from other DNA sequences in this sample as well. The chain uses TRBV7-6 and TRBJ2-1; D gene uncertain. Germline CDR1 and CDR2: SGHVS and FNYEAQ. This CDR3 has 13 residues. V lost 4 bases, J lost 1 base, and 5 bases lay in between. CDR3 residues: CASSSGSYNEQFF. As DNA, the CDR3 is TGTGCCAGCAGCTCAGGTTCCTACAATGAGCAGTTCTTC.

This rearrangement joins TRBV4-2 to TRBJ1-2, with D possibly TRBD1 on 6 matching bases. The CDR3 consists of 17 residues. V shed 1 base and J shed 0 bases, with 15 bases lying between them. Per the germline V gene, CDR1 is LGHNA and CDR2 is YNFKEQ. The CDR3 here is CASSQAELGGPNYGYTF. The CDR3 region has the DNA TGTGCCAGCAGCCAAGCGGAGTTAGGGGGGCCTAACTATGGCTACACCTTC.

This chain links TRBV16 with TRBJ2-3; D is uncertain. There are 14 residues in the CDR3. V lost 0 bases to trimming and J lost 6 bases, with 10 bases between them. CDR1 KGHSY and CDR2 FQNENV come from the germline V gene. The CDR3 here is CASSQSTASDTQYF. The CDR3 DNA sequence: TGTGCCAGCAGCCAATCCACAGCTTCTGATACGCAGTATTTT.

V gene TRBV10-1 combines with J gene TRBJ2-1, with D possibly TRBD2 on 6 matching bases. CDR3 size: 16 residues. The V gene's germline CDR1 is WNHNN and CDR2 SYGVQD (reference sequence). V was pared by 0 bases and J by 3 bases, with 12 bases between. For the CDR3, the DNA is TGCGCCAGCAGTGAGTCGATTTGGGGGGACTACAATGAGCAGTTCTTC. This encodes CASSESIWGDYNEQFF.

This clone was counted only a few times. The chain combines TRBV9 with TRBJ2-5; 8 positions match TRBD1. CDR3 size: 14 residues. V lost 5 bases and J lost 3; bases outside the gene matches: 6. CDR1 is SGDLS and CDR2 is YYNGEE in the germline V gene. The CDR3 sequence is CASSDSDREETQYF. The CDR3 DNA reads as TGTGCCAGCAGTGACTCGGACAGGGAAGAGACCCAGTACTTC.

The sample holds a few counts of this clone. V is TRBV10-3 and J is TRBJ2-3; D might be TRBD1 (5 bases). The germline CDR1 and CDR2 sequences are ENHRY and SYGVKD. The CDR3 consists of 14 residues. The V end lost 10 bases, the J end lost 3 bases, and 17 bases lay between the germline ends. The CDR3 loop is CATTQPGWTDTQYF. As DNA, the CDR3 is TGTGCCACTACTCAGCCAGGGTGGACAGATACGCAGTATTTT.

As regards this clone: The sample holds other DNA sequences that translate to the same CDR3. The chain links TRBV7-2 to TRBJ2-7, with unresolved D. Germline assignment: CDR1 SGHTA and CDR2 FQGNSA. This CDR3 is 12 amino acids long. The ends were cut back, 1 base at V and 8 bases at J, with 9 bases in the middle. CDR3 region: CASSLGAGQQYF. CDR3 nucleotide sequence: TGTGCCAGCAGCTTAGGGGCAGGTCAGCAGTACTTC. The full variable domain, its missing parts supplied by reference TRBV7-2 and TRBJ2-7, is GAGVSQSPSNKVTEKGKDVELRCDPISGHTALYWYRQSLGQGLEFLIYFQGNSAPDKSGLPSDRFSAERTGGSVSTLTIQRTQQEDSAVYLCASSLGAGQQYFGPGTRLTVT.

The chain joins TRBV6-1 to TRBJ1-2, with 7 bases identical to TRBD1. The CDR3 totals 15 residues. With 10 bases clipped from V and 0 bases from J, the junction kept 11 bases outside the gene matches. Germline lookup yields CDR1 MNHNS and CDR2 SASEGT. CDR3 protein: CATNLQGTANYGYTF. The DNA of the CDR3 is TGTGCCACCAACCTCCAAGGGACAGCTAACTATGGCTACACCTTC.

This clone came up a few times. This CDR3 is CASSWTGTGNTGELFF. The CDR3 DNA reads as TGCGCCAGCAGCTGGACCGGGACAGGTAACACCGGGGAGCTGTTTTTT. V usage is TRBV5-1 and J usage is TRBJ2-2; TRBD1 matches at 8 bases. The junction had 6 bases not matched to a gene; V was cut back by 3 bases and J by 2 bases. The CDR3 runs to 16 residues. Germline V gives CDR1 SGHRS, CDR2 YFSETQ.

Concerning this clone itself: This CDR3 is also generated by other DNA sequences in the sample. V gene TRBV27 combines with J gene TRBJ1-2, with a tentative D call TRBD1 (5 bases). This CDR3 spans 13 amino acids. Trimming shortened V by 2 bases and J by 2 bases, and 6 bases separated the two germline ends. Looked up from germline, CDR1 is MNHEY and CDR2 is SMNVEV (reference sequence). In nucleotides, the CDR3 is TGTGCCAGCAGTTTACAGGGCAACTATGGCTACACCTTC. This encodes CASSLQGNYGYTF.

A note on this clone: This specimen includes other DNA sequences encoding the same CDR3. The V and J genes are TRBV5-1 and TRBJ2-5, with D possibly matching TRBD1 (6 bases). This CDR3 has 15 amino acids. V was trimmed by 0 bases and J by 1 base, leaving 10 bases between them. The V gene's germline CDR1 is SGHRS and CDR2 YFSETQ. DNA for the CDR3: TGCGCCAGCAGCTTGGCCGGGACATCCCAAGAGACCCAGTACTTC. Amino acid sequence: CASSLAGTSQETQYF. The full variable domain, rest sourced from reference TRBV5-1 and TRBJ2-5, is KAGVTQTPRYLIKTRGQQVTLSCSPISGHRSVSWYQQTPGQGLQFLFEYFSETQRNKGNFPGRFSGRQFSNSRSEMNVSTLELGDSALYLCASSLAGTSQETQYFGPGTRLLVL.

This clone has only one observation. The rearrangement uses TRBV25-1 and TRBJ2-5; 8 bases align to TRBD1. Per germline, CDR1 MGHDK and CDR2 SYGVNS. Unmatched junction bases numbered 6, after V lost 6 bases and J lost 0 bases. This CDR3 is 15 amino acids long. CDR3 amino acids: CASSDHRGYQETQYF. In nucleotides, the CDR3 is TGTGCCAGCAGCGACCACAGGGGGTACCAAGAGACCCAGTACTTC.

The rearrangement links TRBV5-1 to TRBJ2-7; TRBD2 matches 7 bases. Germline loops: CDR1 SGHRS, CDR2 YFSETQ. The CDR3 totals 15 residues. V gave up 0 bases and J gave up 4 bases; unmatched junction bases: 7. This CDR3 reads CASSLAASGEYEQYF. CDR3 sequence (DNA): TGCGCCAGCAGCTTGGCTGCTAGCGGAGAGTACGAGCAGTACTTC.

The V call is TRBV6-1, the J call TRBJ2-7; the match to TRBD1 covers 10 bases. V lost 7 bases, J lost 4 bases, and 7 bases stayed unmatched. Germline CDR1 reads MNHNS; CDR2 reads SASEGT. This CDR3 region has 14 residues. The CDR3 reads CASTPMGQGYEQYF. CDR3 nucleotide sequence: TGTGCCAGCACCCCTATGGGACAGGGGTACGAGCAGTACTTC.

About this clone itself: A much larger clone lies a single base off, so this may be a read error. The rearrangement links TRBV29-1 to TRBJ2-1, with a possible D match to TRBD2 (6 bases). In germline, CDR1 is SQVTM, CDR2 ANQGSEA. This CDR3 region has 11 residues. The CDR3 nucleotides read TGCGGTATAGCGGATTACAATGGGCAGTTCTTC. As protein: CGIADYNGQFF.

The CDR3 region is CASSLESGREVSYEQYF. CDR3 in DNA: TGTGCCAGCAGCTTAGAGTCAGGCAGGGAGGTATCCTACGAGCAGTACTTC. The chain joins TRBV7-2 to TRBJ2-7; tentatively, D is TRBD2 (6 bases). V was cut by 1 base and J by 1 base, with 17 bases left in between. This CDR3 has 17 amino acids. Germline V lookup: CDR1 SGHTA, CDR2 FQGNSA.

The chain employs TRBV14 and TRBJ1-1; a possible D gene is TRBD1 (6 bases). From germline, CDR1 is SGHDN and CDR2 FVKESK. V was pared by 5 bases and J by 2 bases, with 18 bases between. The CDR3 is 16 residues long. DNA of the CDR3: TGTGCCAGCAGCGACCCAGGGGAGGGGAGTAACACTGAAGCTTTCTTT. Protein product: CASSDPGEGSNTEAFF.